This T cell receptor (beta chain) was sequenced for a study of blood T cell repertoires in COVID-19. Study-level background: PBMCs, B-cell-depleted T cells, or T cells provided the cDNA or gDNA that made up the material.

Only in-frame clones appear in the TCRdb table, and some are missing; sequencing was by immunoSEQ multiplex PCR. The profile shows 300,000 to 400,000 clones, around 85% of them singletons. The study drew participants aged roughly 18 to 95 years from some 24 US areas. Clinical histories supplied by participants themselves formed the basis of cohort assignment. The receptor was isolated from a woman in her twenties or thirties who had been exposed to COVID-19. Sequencing was performed on PBMCs or T cells enriched from blood (not recorded which).

Here the CDR3 DNA reads TGTGCCAGCAGCGAGACTAGCGGGGGGGCAGATACGCAGTATTTT. This sequence encodes CASSETSGGADTQYF. This chain connects TRBV9 to TRBJ2-3; 14 positions match TRBD2. The CDR3 extends over 15 amino acids. Germline V CDR1 and CDR2: SGDLS, YYNGEE. V shed 3 bases, J shed 4 bases, and the junction held 1 base outside the gene matches.